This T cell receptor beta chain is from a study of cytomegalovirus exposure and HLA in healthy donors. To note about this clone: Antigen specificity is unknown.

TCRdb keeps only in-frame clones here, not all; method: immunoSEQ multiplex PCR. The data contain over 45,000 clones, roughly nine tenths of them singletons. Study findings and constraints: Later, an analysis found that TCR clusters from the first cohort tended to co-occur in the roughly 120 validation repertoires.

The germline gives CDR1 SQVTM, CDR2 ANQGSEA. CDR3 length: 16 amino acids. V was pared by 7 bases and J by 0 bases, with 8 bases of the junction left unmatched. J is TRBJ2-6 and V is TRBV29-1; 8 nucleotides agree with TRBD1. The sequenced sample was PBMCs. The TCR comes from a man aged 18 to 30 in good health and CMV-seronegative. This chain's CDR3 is CSGLQGGSSGANVLTF. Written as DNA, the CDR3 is TGCAGCGGGTTACAGGGGGGAAGCTCTGGGGCCAACGTCCTGACTTTC.